The 30 T cell receptor beta chains below come from one sample, sequenced in a study of cytomegalovirus exposure and HLA in healthy donors. In the PCR, 60 Vbeta and 13 Jbeta primers were used. The table came from immunoSEQ multiplex PCR; TCRdb's copy has only in-frame clones and leaves some out. This table has about 140,000 clones, around 77% appearing once. Sequenced material: PBMCs. The source of these receptors is a woman aged 50 to 65 in good health and CMV-seronegative.

The rearrangement joins TRBV7-2 to TRBJ2-1; D may be TRBD1 (6 bases). V lost 6 bases, J lost 7 bases, and 10 bases lay in between. Per the germline V gene, CDR1 is SGHTA and CDR2 is FQGNSA. The CDR3 has 12 amino acids. The CDR3 region is CASSFQGNEQFF. CDR3 DNA: TGTGCCAGCAGTTTTCAGGGGAATGAGCAGTTCTTC.

V and J are TRBV28 and TRBJ1-4; D may be TRBD1 (6 bases). The CDR3 is 18 amino acids. V lost 3 bases, J lost 0 bases, and 17 bases lay in between. Looked up from germline, CDR1 is MDHEN and CDR2 is SYDVKM. The CDR3 sequence is CASSFGLLRGTTNEKLFF. Written as DNA, the CDR3 is TGTGCCAGCAGTTTCGGGCTGCTCAGGGGAACAACTAATGAAAAACTGTTTTTT. Using reference TRBV28 and TRBJ1-4 for the parts outside the CDR3, the full variable domain is DVKVTQSSRYLVKRTGEKVFLECVQDMDHENMFWYRQDPGLGLRLIYFSYDVKMKEKGDIPEGYSVSREKKERFSLILESASTNQTSMYLCASSFGLLRGTTNEKLFFGSGTQLSVL.

V is TRBV7-9 and J is TRBJ2-3, with D perhaps TRBD2 (5 bases). Trimming stripped 0 bases from V and 1 base from J, with 11 bases between. CDR3 length equals 16 residues. In germline, CDR1 is SEHNR, CDR2 FQNEAQ (reference sequence). The CDR3 loop reads CASSLAREMGTDTQYF. The DNA of the CDR3 is TGTGCCAGCAGCTTAGCGAGGGAGATGGGCACAGATACGCAGTATTTT.

This clone was seen more than once but under ten times. It is unclear where the CDR3 begins or ends on the DNA, so no DNA is shown, and the CDR3 is as TCRdb lists it. The J gene is TRBJ1-2, the V gene TRBV7-2. Germline CDR1 is SGHTA and CDR2 is FQGNSA. The CDR3 adds up to 13 amino acids, both ends counted. The CDR3 here is CASSRVFGDGYTF.

This rearrangement joins TRBV11-2 to TRBJ2-1; 7 bases fit TRBD2. The V gene's germline CDR1 is SGHAT and CDR2 FQNNGV. The CDR3 runs to 18 residues. V shed 5 bases and J 3 bases; nucleotides not matched to a gene: 16. The CDR3 nucleotides read TGTGCCAGCAGCGTCCAAGTAAGTCGCGGGGGTATCTACAATGAGCAGTTCTTC. This gives the protein CASSVQVSRGGIYNEQFF.

The chain couples TRBV5-1 to TRBJ2-1; D assignment may be TRBD1 or TRBD2 (6 bases each). CDR1 and CDR2 from the germline V gene are SGHRS and YFSETQ. Trimming removed 4 bases at V and 9 bases at J, with 23 bases between. The CDR3 spans 16 residues. Written as DNA, the CDR3 is TGCGCCAGCAGCGTGGGGGGCACAGGGTTACTTGTTGAGCAGTTCTTC. Translating it yields CASSVGGTGLLVEQFF.

This clone was counted only a few times. The chain joins TRBV4-3 to TRBJ1-5; D remains ambiguous. Germline V gene data show CDR1 as LGHNA and CDR2 as YSLEER. V was pared by 3 bases and J by 1 base, with 7 bases between. This CDR3 has 14 residues. CDR3 loop: CASSQGRSNQPQHF. The DNA of the CDR3 is TGCGCCAGCAGCCAGGGGAGGAGCAATCAGCCCCAGCATTTT.

The CDR3 sequence is CASTPTGQGYGYTF. The CDR3 coding sequence is TGTGCCAGCACTCCGACCGGACAGGGCTATGGCTACACCTTC. The V and J genes are TRBV6-5 and TRBJ1-2; the match to TRBD1 covers 8 bases. The junction had 8 bases not matched to a gene; V was cut back by 7 bases and J by 4 bases. In germline, CDR1 is MNHEY, CDR2 SVGAGI. The CDR3 totals 14 residues.

The chain links TRBV5-4 to TRBJ2-3; no clear D gene. There are 14 residues in the CDR3. The germline gives CDR1 SGHNT, CDR2 YYREEE (reference sequence). Trimming cost V 1 base and J 3 bases, with 9 bases left between them. CDR3 DNA: TGTGCCAGCAGCTTGTATTTGGCAACAGATACGCAGTATTTT. Translated: CASSLYLATDTQYF.

V is TRBV10-3 and J is TRBJ2-3, with D maybe TRBD2 (5 bases). The CDR3 extends over 14 amino acids. The germline V gene has CDR1 ENHRY and CDR2 SYGVKD. Trimming stripped 10 bases from V and 4 bases from J, with 18 bases between. The CDR3 sequence: CATRAGESADTQYF. The CDR3 bases are TGTGCCACCCGGGCCGGGGAGAGCGCAGATACGCAGTATTTT.

This clone was recorded once. The rearrangement links TRBV11-2 to TRBJ2-7; the match to TRBD2 covers 16 bases. The CDR3 is 19 amino acids. CDR1 is SGHAT and CDR2 is FQNNGV in the germline V gene. With 0 bases clipped from V and 2 bases from J, the junction kept 7 bases outside the gene matches. CDR3 sequence (DNA): TGTGCCAGCAGCTTAGAGATGGGACTAGCGGGGGGGCCAACCTACGAGCAGTACTTC. This encodes CASSLEMGLAGGPTYEQYF.

Here the CDR3 reads CASSPPGQGINYGYTF. As DNA, the CDR3 is TGTGCCAGCTCACCACCGGGACAGGGAATTAACTATGGCTACACCTTC. The chain is built from TRBV18 and TRBJ1-2; 9 bases are a match to TRBD1. Germline V gives CDR1 KGHSH, CDR2 LQKENI. The V and J ends lost 0 bases and 1 base, in that order; junction bases with no gene match: 3. There are 16 residues in the CDR3.

V and J are TRBV11-2 and TRBJ2-5; D is unclear. This CDR3 region has 15 residues. Germline CDR1 reads SGHAT; CDR2 reads FQNNGV. V lost 1 base, J lost 1 base, and 10 bases lay in between. CDR3 nucleotides: TGTGCCAGCAGCTTAGGTCCCAGTCCCCAAGAGACCCAGTACTTC. Translated: CASSLGPSPQETQYF. Full variable domain (outside the CDR3, taken from reference TRBV11-2 and TRBJ2-5): EAGVAQSPRYKIIEKRQSVAFWCNPISGHATLYWYQQILGQGPKLLIQFQNNGVVDDSQLPKDRFSAERLKGVDSTLKIQPAKLEDSAVYLCASSLGPSPQETQYFGPGTRLLVL.

This rearrangement joins TRBV19 to TRBJ1-6, with D maybe TRBD1 (5 bases). Deletions cut 4 bases from V and 6 bases from J, with 13 bases between. Germline CDR1 and CDR2: LNHDA and SQIVND (reference sequence). The CDR3 consists of 15 residues. The CDR3 is CASSNQGTPNSPLHF. CDR3 nucleotides: TGTGCCAGTAGTAACCAGGGAACCCCTAATTCACCCCTCCACTTT.

CDR3 DNA: TGTGCCAGCAGCTTGGTTCGGGACAGGGAAGTATCTGGGGCCAACGTCCTGACTTTC. This gives the protein CASSLVRDREVSGANVLTF. The V gene is TRBV5-6, the J gene TRBJ2-6, with 9 positions matching TRBD1. In germline, CDR1 is SGHDT, CDR2 YYEEEE. J was trimmed by 1 base and V by 0 bases; bases with no gene match: 8. The CDR3 is made up of 19 amino acids.

The genes are TRBV5-6 and TRBJ2-3; D is possibly TRBD1 (6 bases). CDR1 and CDR2 from the germline V gene are SGHDT and YYEEEE. The V end lost 3 bases, the J end lost 10 bases, and 9 bases lay between the germline ends. This CDR3 spans 11 amino acids. In nucleotides, the CDR3 is TGTGCCAGCAGCTCCAGGGGCCCGCAGTATTTT. Translating gives CASSSRGPQYF.

This clone was observed a few times. The gene calls are TRBV6-5 and TRBJ1-5; TRBD1 might be the D (6 bases). The CDR3 extends over 12 amino acids. The V end was cut by 0 bases, the J end by 10 bases, with 7 bases between. CDR1 is MNHEY and CDR2 is SVGAGI in the germline V gene. CDR3 amino acids: CASSYSGGPQHF. CDR3 DNA sequence: TGTGCCAGCAGTTACTCAGGGGGACCCCAGCATTTT.

J is TRBJ2-6 and V is TRBV29-1, with TRBD1 matching over 7 bases. Germline-derived CDR1 and CDR2 are SQVTM and ANQGSEA. The V and J ends lost 0 bases and 0 bases, in that order; junction bases with no gene match: 5. There are 17 residues in the CDR3. CDR3 sequence reads: CSVEDRGFSSGANVLTF. In DNA, the CDR3 is TGCAGCGTTGAAGACAGGGGGTTTAGCTCTGGGGCCAACGTCCTGACTTTC. The full variable domain, its missing parts supplied by reference TRBV29-1 and TRBJ2-6, is SAVISQKPSRDICQRGTSLTIQCQVDSQVTMMFWYRQQPGQSLTLIATANQGSEATYESGFVIDKFPISRPNLTFSTLTVSNMSPEDSSIYLCSVEDRGFSSGANVLTFGAGSRLTVL.

V and J are TRBV5-6 and TRBJ2-7; D ambiguous. Germline CDR1 reads SGHDT; CDR2 reads YYEEEE. This CDR3 is built from 13 residues. Trimming took 4 bases from V and 9 from J, leaving 17 bases between them. The CDR3 is CASSIAVALGQYF. CDR3 DNA sequence: TGTGCCAGCAGCATTGCAGTGGCCCTAGGGCAGTACTTC.

The chain carries TRBV5-1 and TRBJ2-1; 9 bases line up with TRBD2. This CDR3 comprises 15 residues. Unmatched junction bases numbered 3, after V lost 2 bases and J lost 3 bases. Germline V gene data show CDR1 as SGHRS and CDR2 as YFSETQ. The CDR3 coding sequence is TGCGCCAGCAGCTTATCTAGCGGGGTCTACAATGAGCAGTTCTTC. Amino acid sequence: CASSLSSGVYNEQFF.

Only a few counts were recorded for this clone. The chain employs TRBV4-3 and TRBJ2-1; weak D call: TRBD1 (6 bases). The CDR3 runs to 16 residues. V lost 0 bases, J lost 4 bases, and 13 bases lay in between. Looked up from germline, CDR1 is LGHNA and CDR2 is YSLEER. CDR3 DNA: TGCGCCAGCAGCCAAGATTCCAGGGGACCGTACAATGAGCAGTTCTTC. It encodes CASSQDSRGPYNEQFF.

The rearrangement joins TRBV6-1 to TRBJ2-7, with TRBD2 identical over 7 bases. Germline CDR1 MNHNS, CDR2 SASEGT. The CDR3 length is 15 residues. Trimming at V came to 2 bases and at J to 1 base, leaving 5 bases not matched to a gene. CDR3 in DNA: TGTGCCAGCAGTGAAATGCTAGCGGTATCCTACGAGCAGTACTTC. It yields the protein CASSEMLAVSYEQYF.

The chain has TRBV14 and TRBJ1-1; 9 positions match TRBD1. The CDR3 is 15 residues long. The germline V gene has CDR1 SGHDN and CDR2 FVKESK. V dropped 5 bases and J dropped 0; count of bases not matched to a gene: 4. The CDR3 here is CASSTGQGMNTEAFF. The CDR3 DNA follows: TGTGCCAGCAGCACCGGACAGGGGATGAACACTGAAGCTTTCTTT.

The V call is TRBV19, the J call TRBJ2-1, with 7 bases identical to TRBD1. The V gene end was trimmed by 5 bases and the J gene end by 7 bases; junction bases not matched to a gene: 5. Germline-derived CDR1 and CDR2 are LNHDA and SQIVND (reference sequence). The CDR3 runs to 13 residues. The CDR3 sequence is CASSSTGRNEQFF. The CDR3 region has the DNA TGTGCCAGTAGTTCGACAGGGCGAAATGAGCAGTTCTTC.

The rearrangement uses TRBV7-2 and TRBJ2-1; 12 bases match TRBD1. CDR1 is SGHTA, CDR2 FQGNSA, per germline. Trimming cost V 6 bases and J 3 bases; bases outside gene matches: 3. The length of the CDR3 is 15 residues. This chain's CDR3 is CASRGTGGLYNEQFF. The CDR3 bases are TGTGCCAGCAGAGGGACAGGGGGCCTCTACAATGAGCAGTTCTTC.

This clone was seen a few times. The rearrangement links TRBV5-4 to TRBJ2-7; unclear D gene. The CDR3 contains 13 residues. The germline V gene encodes CDR1 SGHNT and CDR2 YYREEE (reference sequence). Trimming stripped 0 bases from V and 5 bases from J, with 9 bases between. The CDR3 region is CASSLAKHDEQYF. The CDR3 nucleotides are TGTGCCAGCAGCTTGGCGAAGCACGACGAGCAGTACTTC.

The genes are TRBV6-5 and TRBJ2-2; D may be TRBD1 (6 bases). V dropped 2 bases and J dropped 1 base, with 11 bases sitting between them. Per the germline V gene, CDR1 is MNHEY and CDR2 is SVGAGI. The CDR3 runs to 16 residues. As DNA, the CDR3 is TGTGCCAGCAGTTACGGTCAGGGGCGGAACACCGGGGAGCTGTTTTTT. Translating it yields CASSYGQGRNTGELFF.

The chain carries TRBV9 and TRBJ1-6; D not resolved. Germline assignment: CDR1 SGDLS and CDR2 YYNGEE. V was clipped by 0 bases and J by 7 bases, with 11 bases between them. CDR3 size: 15 residues. This CDR3 is CASSVVADWNSPLHF. The CDR3 DNA is TGTGCCAGCAGCGTAGTCGCGGATTGGAATTCACCCCTCCACTTT. Full variable domain (rest looked up from reference TRBV9 and TRBJ1-6): DSGVTQTPKHLITATGQRVTLRCSPRSGDLSVYWYQQSLDQGLQFLIQYYNGEERAKGNILERFSAQQFPDLHSELNLSSLELGDSALYFCASSVVADWNSPLHFGNGTRLTVT.

This clone was recorded a few times. Only one base separates this from a far larger clonotype, so it likely reflects a read error. The chain employs TRBV4-1 and TRBJ2-4, with TRBD2 matching over 11 bases. V gave up 0 bases and J gave up 8 bases; unmatched junction bases: 9. CDR1 is MGHRA and CDR2 is YSYEKL in the germline V gene. This CDR3 spans 17 amino acids. The CDR3: CASSQDLETSGDDIQYF. The DNA of the CDR3 is TGCGCCAGCAGCCAAGATCTTGAGACTAGCGGGGATGACATTCAGTACTTC.

This sequence joins TRBV7-9 and TRBJ2-7, with D possibly matching TRBD2 (6 bases). This CDR3 has 12 amino acids. Germline CDR1 reads SEHNR; CDR2 reads FQNEAQ (reference sequence). V lost 1 base to trimming and J lost 10 bases, with 11 bases between them. CDR3 protein: CASSLEEGSQYF. Written as DNA, the CDR3 is TGTGCCAGCAGCTTAGAGGAGGGGTCTCAGTACTTC.